A selection of T cell receptor beta chains follows, all from one sample in a study of T-cell reconstitution after alpha-beta-depleted transplantation in children. MiXCR, run by TCRdb on the PCR reads, gives a single entry per CDR3 protein. The data contain hundreds of thousands of distinct CDR3 sequences, 10% to 15% of them singletons. The sample consisted of PBMCs, mostly from graft donor cells, taken 360 days after TCRalphabeta/CD19-depleted stem cell transplant. The receptors come from a male patient aged 10 to 17 who had a stem cell transplant for acute myeloid leukemia, so the T cells may come from the graft donor. Each CDR3 is given with its conserved first and last residue. The D gene is left open where the match is weak. The size field is filled for only some rows; it gives once, few, many or a size class.

J	size	D	V	DNA	CDR3
TRBJ1-5	few	.	TRBV28	TGTGCCAGCAGGGAGGCGACGGGGACGGGGTTGCAGCCCCAGCATTTT	CASREATGTGLQPQHF
TRBJ2-1	few	.	TRBV21-1	TGTGCCAGCAGCAAAGCCCTTTGGACTAGGAGCTACAATGAGCAGTTCTTC	CASSKALWTRSYNEQFF
TRBJ2-1	few	.	TRBV28	TGTGCCAGCTCCCCGCTCGGGACTTCAACCTCCTACAATGAGCAGTTCTTC	CASSPLGTSTSYNEQFF
TRBJ1-5	many	.	TRBV7-2	TGTGCCAGCAGCTTAACCGGCAGTCGTCAGCCCCAGCATTTT	CASSLTGSRQPQHF
TRBJ2-7	few	.	TRBV29-1	TGCAGCGTTGAAGGGGGCCCGTCATACGAGCAGTACTTC	CSVEGGPSYEQYF
TRBJ2-6	.	.	TRBV27	TGTGCCAGCAGCCTTTTGGGGGTTGGGGCCAACGTCCTGACTTTC	CASSLLGVGANVLTF
TRBJ2-5	.	.	TRBV10-3	TGTGCCATCAGTGAGTCTGACCGGGGAGAGACCCAGTACTTC	CAISESDRGETQYF
TRBJ2-2	few	TRBD2	TRBV20-1	TGCAGTGCTAGAGACTCGACTAGCGGGACGAACACCGGGGAGCTGTTTTTT	CSARDSTSGTNTGELFF
TRBJ2-2	few	.	TRBV11-2	TGTGCCAGCAGTGACCTGGTGCTAACGAACACCGGGGAGCTGTTTTTT	CASSDLVLTNTGELFF
TRBJ1-5	many	TRBD1	TRBV7-2	TGTGCCAGCAGCTCATGGACAGGGAATCAGCCCCAGCATTTT	CASSSWTGNQPQHF
TRBJ2-2	.	.	TRBV24-1	TGTGCCACCAGTGATTTAGGGCAGGACACCGGGGAGCTGTTTTTT	CATSDLGQDTGELFF
TRBJ2-7	.	TRBD1	TRBV29-1	TGCAGCGTCTCCGGGACAGGGCCCTCCTACGAGCAGTACTTC	CSVSGTGPSYEQYF
TRBJ2-1	.	.	TRBV20-1	TGCAGTGCTAGACGAACTAGTGGGGGCCCCAATGAGCAGTTCTTC	CSARRTSGGPNEQFF
TRBJ1-1	few	.	TRBV20-1	TGCAGTGCTAGTAGGCATTACACTGAAGCTTTCTTT	CSASRHYTEAFF
TRBJ1-6	few	TRBD1	TRBV3-1	TGTGCCAGCAGCCACCTGGGACAGATTTATAATTCACCCCTCCACTTT	CASSHLGQIYNSPLHF
TRBJ2-7	few	.	TRBV28	TGTGCCAGCAAATTATCGTACGGGAGCTCCTACGAGCAGTACTTC	CASKLSYGSSYEQYF
TRBJ1-1	.	.	TRBV4-3	TGCGCCAGACTCAGACCCAGGACTGAAGCTTTCTTT	CARLRPRTEAFF
TRBJ2-1	.	TRBD2	TRBV7-3	TGTGCCAGCAGCTCCTGGGCGGGAGGTGGGTTCGATGAGCAGTTCTTC	CASSSWAGGGFDEQFF
TRBJ2-1	many	.	TRBV29-1	TGCAGCGTAAACAATGAGCAGTTCTTC	CSVNNEQFF
TRBJ2-3	many	.	TRBV20-1	TGCAGTGCTGTCCAGGGAGTGGGAGATACGCAGTATTTT	CSAVQGVGDTQYF
TRBJ2-2	.	.	TRBV29-1	TGCAGCGTTGGACCCGCGAACACCGGGGAGCTGTTTTTT	CSVGPANTGELFF
TRBJ2-1	few	.	TRBV5-6	TGTGCCAGCAGCTTCAATCTAGGGGGTGAGCAGTTCTTC	CASSFNLGGEQFF
TRBJ2-7	.	.	TRBV6-5	TGTGCCAGCAGTTCGTCGGTTGGTAGCTCCTACGAGCAGTACTTC	CASSSSVGSSYEQYF
TRBJ2-1	.	.	TRBV9	TGTGCCAGCAGCGTAGGGGGGGCTAGCGTCTACAATGAGCAGTTCTTC	CASSVGGASVYNEQFF
TRBJ2-3	.	TRBD2	TRBV27	TGTGCCAGCAGTTCACTTGCGGGAGGGCCTTTGGATACGCAGTATTTT	CASSSLAGGPLDTQYF
TRBJ2-5	.	TRBD2	TRBV9	TGTGCCAGCAGCCCCACTAGCGGGCGACAAGAGACCCAGTACTTC	CASSPTSGRQETQYF
TRBJ2-1	few	.	TRBV6-2/TRBV6-3	TGTGCCAGCGCGAGGGGTCACCGTGAGCAGTTCTTC	CASARGHREQFF
TRBJ2-7	.	.	TRBV12-3/TRBV12-4	TGTGCCAGCAGAGAAAGGGGGGAGTACTACGAGCAGTACTTC	CASRERGEYYEQYF
TRBJ2-7	few	.	TRBV20-1	TGCAGTGCTACCCCGACACCCTCCTACGAGCAGTACTTC	CSATPTPSYEQYF
TRBJ2-7	many	.	TRBV7-2	TGTGCCAGCAGCCTCCTGGTTGGCTACGAGCAGTACTTC	CASSLLVGYEQYF
TRBJ2-7	few	.	TRBV29-1	TGCAGCGTTGGGTCCGGGTCCCACGCCGAGCAGTACTTC	CSVGSGSHAEQYF
TRBJ2-2	many	.	TRBV9	TGTGCCAGCAGCCCCAAACTAGGAGTCACCGGGGAGCTGTTTTTT	CASSPKLGVTGELFF
TRBJ2-3	many	TRBD2	TRBV29-1	TGCAGCGTTGGACTAGCGGGATCGGCAGATACGCAGTATTTT	CSVGLAGSADTQYF
TRBJ2-7	few	.	TRBV28	TGTGCCAGCAGTTTAAGGGTGCCCCTCTACGAGCAGTACTTC	CASSLRVPLYEQYF
TRBJ1-3	.	.	TRBV29-1	TGCAGCGTTTCCGGACGGGTCTCTGGAAACACCATATATTTT	CSVSGRVSGNTIYF
TRBJ1-5	few	.	TRBV24-1	TGTGCCACCAGTGCTTGGACAGACAATCAGCCCCAGCATTTT	CATSAWTDNQPQHF
TRBJ2-1	.	.	TRBV20-1	TGCAGTGCTCCCCTTACAGGAAGCTCCTACAATGAGCAGTTCTTC	CSAPLTGSSYNEQFF
TRBJ1-1	few	.	TRBV20-1	TGCAGTGCTAGACCCAAACAGGGAGCCATGGGGGCTTTCTTT	CSARPKQGAMGAFF
TRBJ1-6	.	TRBD1	TRBV7-2	TGTGCCAGCAGCCCCTGGGACAGACCCTCCTATAATTCACCCCTCCACTTT	CASSPWDRPSYNSPLHF
TRBJ2-7	.	.	TRBV19	TGTGCCAGTAGTATAGCAGGTGTTAGCTCCTACGAGCAGTACTTC	CASSIAGVSSYEQYF
TRBJ2-5	few	TRBD2	TRBV20-1	TGCAGTGCTAGAGTACTAGCGGGGACCGGGACCCAGTACTTC	CSARVLAGTGTQYF
TRBJ2-2	few	.	TRBV10-3	TGTGCCATCAGTGGACAGGAAGGTGCCGGGGAGCTGTTTTTT	CAISGQEGAGELFF
TRBJ2-7	.	.	TRBV28	TGTGCCAGTACCTTTAGGGGGGTCGTCCACGAGCAGTACTTC	CASTFRGVVHEQYF
TRBJ2-1	few	.	TRBV5-1	TGCGCCAGCAGCTCTACAGGGTCCAATGAGCAGTTCTTC	CASSSTGSNEQFF
TRBJ2-7	.	TRBD2	TRBV29-1	TGCAGCACCCGAGGTGGGGGGGCCTACGAGCAGTACTTC	CSTRGGGAYEQYF
TRBJ1-1	.	.	TRBV9	TGTGCCAGCAAGACAGGTTTGGCCACTGAAGCTTTCTTT	CASKTGLATEAFF
TRBJ2-1	many	.	TRBV20-1	TGCAGTGCTAGAGATCTGAGGGCCTTCCAAGACGAGCAGTTCTTC	CSARDLRAFQDEQFF
TRBJ2-4	few	.	TRBV20-1	TGCAGTGCCTCGCGGACCGGGTCTCTCATTCAGTACTTC	CSASRTGSLIQYF
TRBJ2-7	few	TRBD2	TRBV7-6	TGTGCCAGCAGCTTAGTTGGCGGGAGCGGAACCTACGAGCAGTACTTC	CASSLVGGSGTYEQYF
TRBJ1-4	.	.	TRBV20-1	TGCAGTGCCCCCCGGGTGGCAGGGACACTGTTTTTT	CSAPRVAGTLFF
TRBJ2-1	.	.	TRBV24-1	TGTGCCACCAGTGATAGAAGTGGCCAAAAAAATGAGCAGTTCTTC	CATSDRSGQKNEQFF
TRBJ2-7	.	.	TRBV4-3	TGCGCCAGCAGCCAAGATCGTTCGGGGACTGACTCTTACGAGCAGTACTTC	CASSQDRSGTDSYEQYF
TRBJ2-3	many	TRBD2	TRBV18	TGTGCCAGCTCACTCCAAGGTGCAGCGGGAGCCCCTCTCGGGACAACGCAGTATTTT	CASSLQGAAGAPLGTTQYF
TRBJ1-1	few	.	TRBV29-1	TGCAGCGTATGTCGGCCACCGAACACTGAAGCTTTCTTT	CSVCRPPNTEAFF